This is a list of T cell receptor beta chains from one sample in a study of blood T cell repertoires in COVID-19. TCRdb's table, derived via immunoSEQ multiplex PCR, lists solely in-frame clones and lacks some. The data show around 120,000 clones, with 87% seen just once and 25% to 30% held by the top ten. Sequenced material: peripheral blood. These receptor sequences come from a woman aged 65 to 85 with acute or convalescent COVID-19. Both conserved end residues are part of each CDR3. A D gene is named only where the DNA matches it firmly. Part of the rows lack a size; the others show once, few, many or a class for expanded clones.

V gene	J gene	D gene	clone size	CDR3 protein	CDR3 DNA
TRBV28	TRBJ1-6	TRBD1	-	CASSSPGQGLNSPLHF	TGTGCCAGCAGTTCCCCGGGACAGGGCCTAAATTCACCCCTCCACTTT
TRBV18	TRBJ2-7	-	-	CASSPGLGEEGWYEQYF	TGTGCCAGCTCACCTGGGTTGGGAGAGGAGGGATGGTACGAGCAGTACTTC
TRBV5-6	TRBJ2-1	TRBD1	-	CASSLVAGGNEQFF	TGTGCCAGCAGCTTGGTGGCAGGGGGCAATGAGCAGTTCTTC
TRBV5-4	TRBJ1-1	TRBD1	-	CASSFQGAGTEAFF	TGTGCCAGCAGCTTCCAGGGGGCGGGCACTGAAGCTTTCTTT
TRBV11-3	TRBJ1-1	TRBD1	-	CASSLRTGGNTEAFF	TGTGCCAGCAGCCTAAGGACAGGGGGGAACACTGAAGCTTTCTTT
TRBV10-3	TRBJ2-4	TRBD1	once	CAISETWTGLGLGAKNIQYF	TGTGCCATCAGTGAGACTTGGACAGGGTTGGGACTTGGGGCCAAAAACATTCAGTACTTC
TRBV3-1/TRBV3-2	TRBJ2-1	-	-	CASRQGDRAQFF	TGTGCCAGCAGGCAAGGTGACAGAGCCCAGTTCTTC
TRBV28	TRBJ2-7	TRBD1	-	CASSLGTGVDEQYF	TGTGCCAGCAGTTTGGGGACAGGGGTAGACGAGCAGTACTTC
TRBV5-6	TRBJ2-5	-	-	CASSLWQAQETQYF	TGTGCCAGCAGCTTGTGGCAGGCCCAAGAGACCCAGTACTTC
TRBV13	TRBJ2-7	-	-	CASSSRESDSYEQYF	TGTGCCAGCAGCTCCCGGGAGTCGGACTCCTACGAGCAGTACTTC
TRBV4-2	TRBJ2-3	-	-	CASSQVGPDTDTQYF	TGTGCCAGCAGCCAAGTGGGGCCCGACACAGATACGCAGTATTTT
TRBV24-1	TRBJ2-1	-	-	CATSDPTVEGSYNEQFF	TGTGCCACCAGTGACCCGACAGTGGAGGGGTCCTACAATGAGCAGTTCTTC
TRBV5-1	TRBJ2-5	-	-	CASSLWSGGGETQYF	TGCGCCAGCAGCTTGTGGTCAGGAGGTGGGGAGACCCAGTACTTC
TRBV20-1	TRBJ2-5	-	-	CSASVRVVGTQYF	TGCAGTGCTAGTGTCAGGGTGGTTGGAACCCAGTACTTC
TRBV10-3	TRBJ2-7	TRBD1	-	CAISERDRGDYEQYF	TGTGCCATCAGTGAGAGGGACAGGGGCGACTACGAGCAGTACTTC
TRBV2	TRBJ1-2	TRBD1	-	CASSSDRGGYGYTF	TGTGCCAGCAGTTCTGACAGGGGGGGTTATGGCTACACCTTC
TRBV7-9	TRBJ1-2	TRBD1	few	CASSGDSGLGYTF	TGTGCCAGCAGTGGGGACAGCGGACTTGGCTACACCTTC
TRBV2	TRBJ2-7	TRBD1	once	CASRIQTGDSYEQYF	TGTGCCAGCAGGATACAGACAGGGGACTCCTACGAGCAGTACTTC
TRBV19	TRBJ2-5	-	-	CASLAGPQETQYF	TGTGCCAGTCTGGCGGGGCCGCAAGAGACCCAGTACTTC
TRBV9	TRBJ2-5	TRBD2	-	CASSVESAGGQETQYF	TGTGCCAGCAGCGTAGAATCTGCGGGGGGACAAGAGACCCAGTACTTC
TRBV30	TRBJ1-2	-	-	CAWMTVNYGYTF	TGTGCCTGGATGACAGTGAACTATGGCTACACCTTC
TRBV27	TRBJ1-5	TRBD1	-	CASSLEPQGWSSNQPQHF	TGTGCCAGCAGTTTAGAGCCACAGGGGTGGAGCAGCAATCAGCCCCAGCATTTT
TRBV9	TRBJ2-7	TRBD1	-	CASSATGTGGSEQYF	TGTGCCAGCAGCGCGACCGGAACAGGGGGCTCCGAGCAGTACTTC
TRBV7-9	TRBJ2-2	-	-	CASSSQGYTGELFF	TGTGCCAGCAGCTCGCAGGGTTACACCGGGGAGCTGTTTTTT
TRBV7-2	TRBJ2-7	TRBD2	once	CASSLVRLAARDF	TGTGCCAGCAGCTTAGTTCGGCTAGCGGCCAGGGACTTC
TRBV6-5	TRBJ2-1	TRBD1	-	CASHRDSLYNEQFF	TGTGCCAGCCACCGGGACAGCTTATACAATGAGCAGTTCTTC
TRBV9	TRBJ2-2	-	-	CASSVTGITGELFF	TGTGCCAGCAGCGTCACAGGGATCACCGGGGAGCTGTTTTTT
TRBV6-5	TRBJ2-3	TRBD2	-	CASSSHPGGSTDTQYF	TGTGCCAGCAGTTCCCACCCGGGGGGTAGCACAGATACGCAGTATTTT
TRBV10-1	TRBJ1-1	TRBD1	once	CASSAGQRNTEAFF	TGCGCCAGCAGTGCGGGACAGAGGAACACTGAAGCTTTCTTT
TRBV5-4	TRBJ2-5	TRBD2	-	CASSSGGSQETQYF	TGTGCCAGCAGCTCCGGGGGGAGCCAAGAGACCCAGTACTTC
TRBV10-3	TRBJ1-5	-	-	CAISEGQVNQPQHF	TGTGCCATCAGTGAGGGGCAGGTCAATCAGCCCCAGCATTTT
TRBV20-1	TRBJ2-1	-	once	CSARRAVGQFF	TGCAGTGCTAGAAGAGCGGTCGGGCAGTTCTTC
TRBV2	TRBJ2-5	TRBD2	-	CASSSPLAGEETQYF	TGTGCCAGCAGTTCCCCACTAGCGGGGGAAGAGACCCAGTACTTC
TRBV19	TRBJ1-4	-	-	CASRETGYEKLFF	TGTGCCAGTAGGGAAACAGGGTACGAAAAACTGTTTTTT
TRBV6-5	TRBJ1-2	-	-	CASSYSQINTYGYTF	TGTGCCAGCAGTTACTCACAGATAAATACCTATGGCTACACCTTC
TRBV28	TRBJ1-1	-	-	CASSKGGFSPMNTEAFF	TGTGCCAGCAGTAAAGGGGGTTTTAGCCCGATGAACACTGAAGCTTTCTTT
TRBV12-3/TRBV12-4	TRBJ1-1	TRBD1	-	CASSPRDSAEAFF	TGTGCCAGCAGCCCCCGGGACAGTGCCGAAGCTTTCTTT
TRBV5-5	TRBJ2-1	TRBD2	once	CASSLAGGGGLPNEQFF	TGTGCCAGCAGCTTGGCCGGAGGCGGGGGGCTGCCCAATGAGCAGTTCTTC
TRBV11-2	TRBJ2-3	TRBD2	-	CASSQELAITDTQYF	TGTGCCAGCAGCCAAGAACTAGCGATCACAGATACGCAGTATTTT
TRBV7-9	TRBJ2-7	TRBD1	-	CASSFLTGTGSHEQYF	TGTGCCAGCAGCTTCCTCACCGGGACAGGGTCCCACGAGCAGTACTTC
TRBV7-9	TRBJ1-1	-	-	CASRESNTEAFF	TGTGCCAGCAGGGAGTCGAACACTGAAGCTTTCTTT
TRBV27	TRBJ1-2	-	once	CASSNGDSGGTGYGYTF	TGTGCCAGCAGCAACGGCGACTCGGGGGGCACCGGCTATGGCTACACCTTC
TRBV5-5	TRBJ1-2	-	-	CASSLPGLVGYTF	TGTGCCAGCAGCCTTCCAGGGTTGGTTGGCTACACCTTC
TRBV27	TRBJ1-2	TRBD1	-	CASGYRGGSYGYTF	TGTGCCAGCGGATACAGGGGGGGGAGCTATGGCTACACCTTC
TRBV11-2	TRBJ1-4	TRBD1	-	CASSLVSGRGTEKLFF	TGTGCCAGCAGCTTAGTTTCGGGCAGGGGGACTGAAAAACTGTTTTTT
TRBV7-9	TRBJ1-4	-	-	CASSPRPNEKLFF	TGTGCCAGCAGCCCCCGTCCTAATGAAAAACTGTTTTTT
TRBV28	TRBJ1-2	TRBD1	-	CASSPSPGTGGGYGYTF	TGTGCCAGCAGTCCTTCCCCAGGGACAGGGGGTGGCTATGGCTACACCTTC
TRBV6-5	TRBJ1-1	TRBD1	-	CASSPPGTGATEAFF	TGTGCCAGCAGTCCCCCCGGGACAGGGGCCACTGAAGCTTTCTTT
TRBV7-3	TRBJ1-2	TRBD1	few	CASSPGQGIFYGYTF	TGTGCCAGCAGCCCAGGACAGGGGATTTTCTATGGCTACACCTTC
TRBV4-1	TRBJ2-5	TRBD2	-	CASSQDIAGVETQYF	TGCGCCAGCAGCCAAGATATTGCGGGAGTGGAGACCCAGTACTTC
TRBV30	TRBJ1-3	-	-	CAWSVELLLGHFSGNTIYF	TGTGCCTGGAGTGTAGAATTACTCTTGGGGCACTTCTCTGGAAACACCATATATTTT